These 11 T cell receptor beta chains came from one sample sequenced in a study of blood T cell repertoires in COVID-19. Clones were read by immunoSEQ multiplex PCR, and TCRdb kept only the in-frame ones, dropping some. The sample shows around 400,000 clones, roughly 84% of them seen only once. Sequencing was carried out using PBMCs or T cells enriched from blood (not recorded which). These receptors came from a woman aged 18 to 35 who had been exposed to COVID-19.

This clone came up a few times. This chain joins TRBV30 and TRBJ1-5; TRBD1 is a possible D gene (5 bases). Trimming took 3 bases from V and 1 from J, leaving 16 bases between them. Germline V gene sequence: CDR1 GTSNPN, CDR2 SVGIG (reference sequence). This CDR3 has 16 residues. The CDR3 protein is CAWRQGTRWSNQPQHF. The CDR3 DNA reads as TGTGCCTGGAGGCAGGGTACCCGTTGGAGCAATCAGCCCCAGCATTTT.

V gene TRBV10-3 combines with J gene TRBJ2-7; the D gene is possibly TRBD1 (5 bases). Germline CDR1 is ENHRY and CDR2 is SYGVKD. The CDR3 runs 12 residues. Between the trimmed V and J ends, which lost 7 bases and 2 bases, there was a span of 9 bases. The CDR3 sequence: CAIMDTTYEQYF. In DNA form, the CDR3 reads TGTGCCATCATGGACACTACCTACGAGCAGTACTTC.

The count of this clone is one. The V and J genes are TRBV11-2 and TRBJ2-1; 12 bases align to TRBD2. V trimming: 3 bases; J trimming: 3 bases; junction bases outside the gene matches: 3. CDR1 is SGHAT and CDR2 is FQNNGV in the germline V gene. CDR3 length: 16 amino acids. CDR3 sequence reads: CASSFLLAGGYNEQFF. In DNA, the CDR3 is TGTGCCAGCAGCTTTTTACTAGCGGGGGGCTACAATGAGCAGTTCTTC.

The chain carries TRBV7-8 and TRBJ2-5; D is unresolved. The CDR3 length is 13 residues. V was cut by 1 base and J by 3 bases, with 6 bases left in between. Per the germline V gene, CDR1 is SGHVS and CDR2 is FQNEAQ. The CDR3 region has the DNA TGTGCCAGCAGCTTAGAACAGAAAGAGACCCAGTACTTC. Protein product: CASSLEQKETQYF.

Concerning this clone itself: Distinct nucleotide sequences in the sample also encode this CDR3. J is TRBJ1-4 and V is TRBV18; a weak D match, TRBD1 (5 bases). The CDR3 consists of 15 residues. The V gene lost 3 bases and the J gene lost 0 bases, with 8 bases spanning the gap. Germline CDR1 KGHSH, CDR2 LQKENI. CDR3 sequence reads: CASSPDRATNEKLFF. CDR3 DNA: TGTGCCAGCTCACCTGACAGAGCAACTAATGAAAAACTGTTTTTT.

The CDR3 DNA sequence: TGCGCCAGCAGCTTGTCAAAGGGACACCCTTCTGGAAACACCATATATTTT. It encodes CASSLSKGHPSGNTIYF. The rearrangement joins TRBV5-1 to TRBJ1-3; a possible D gene is TRBD1 (6 bases). V was shortened by 1 base and J by 1 base, with 15 bases between the two germline ends. The CDR3 sequence is 17 residues long. The V gene's germline CDR1 is SGHRS and CDR2 YFSETQ.

This chain uses TRBV5-1 with TRBJ1-1; the D is unclear. In germline, CDR1 is SGHRS, CDR2 YFSETQ. This CDR3 is 14 amino acids long. Between the trimmed V and J ends, which lost 2 bases and 3 bases, there was a span of 11 bases. This chain's CDR3 is CASSFRPTDTEAFF. CDR3 in DNA: TGCGCCAGCAGCTTTCGACCTACAGACACTGAAGCTTTCTTT.

As concerns this clone: An end of the junction does not agree with germline; a read error may underlie this. This chain links TRBV7-7 with TRBJ2-5; a weak D match, TRBD1 (6 bases). In germline, CDR1 is SSHAT, CDR2 FNYEAQ (reference sequence). The CDR3 sequence is 14 residues long. CDR3 region: CASSSTGTQETQYF. The CDR3 DNA sequence: TGTGCTAGCAGCTCGACCGGGACACAAGAGACCCAGTACTTC.

This sequence joins TRBV4-3 and TRBJ1-4, with TRBD1 identical over 7 bases. With V trimmed by 0 bases and J by 7 bases, 8 bases remained unmatched. Looked up from germline, CDR1 is LGHNA and CDR2 is YSLEER. The CDR3 length is 16 residues. CDR3 nucleotide sequence: TGCGCCAGCAGCCAAGATGCCCATGGACAGGCTGAAAAACTGTTTTTT. It translates to CASSQDAHGQAEKLFF.

This clone has only a few counts. The CDR3 protein is CASSRGGARDRSLFGYTF. Here the CDR3 DNA reads TGTGCCAGCAGCCGAGGTGGGGCAAGGGACAGGTCCCTTTTTGGCTACACCTTC. The chain is built from TRBV19 and TRBJ1-2; 8 positions match TRBD1. Germline assignment: CDR1 LNHDA and CDR2 SQIVND (reference sequence). The length of the CDR3 is 18 residues. Trimming cost V 9 bases and J 7 bases; bases outside gene matches: 25.

The chain couples TRBV5-1 to TRBJ2-3, with 8 bases lining up with TRBD2. V dropped 4 bases and J dropped 0; count of bases not matched to a gene: 13. The CDR3 consists of 18 residues. Per the germline V gene, CDR1 is SGHRS and CDR2 is YFSETQ. CDR3 residues: CASSRGGTLDSSTDTQYF. The CDR3 DNA is TGCGCCAGCAGCCGCGGGGGGACCCTAGATTCCAGCACAGATACGCAGTATTTT.